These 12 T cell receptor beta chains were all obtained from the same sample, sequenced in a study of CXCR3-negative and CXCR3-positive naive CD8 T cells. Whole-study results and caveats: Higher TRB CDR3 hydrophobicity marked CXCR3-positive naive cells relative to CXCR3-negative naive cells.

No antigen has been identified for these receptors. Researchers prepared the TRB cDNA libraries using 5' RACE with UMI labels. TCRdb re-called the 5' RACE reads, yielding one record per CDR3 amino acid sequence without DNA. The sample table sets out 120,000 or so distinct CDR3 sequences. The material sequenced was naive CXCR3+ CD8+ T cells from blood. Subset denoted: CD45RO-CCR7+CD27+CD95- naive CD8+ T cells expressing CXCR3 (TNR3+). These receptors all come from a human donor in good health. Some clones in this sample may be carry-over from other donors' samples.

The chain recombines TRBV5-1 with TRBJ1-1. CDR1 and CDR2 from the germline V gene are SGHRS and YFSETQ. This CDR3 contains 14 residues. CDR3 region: CASSPWRVNTEAFF.

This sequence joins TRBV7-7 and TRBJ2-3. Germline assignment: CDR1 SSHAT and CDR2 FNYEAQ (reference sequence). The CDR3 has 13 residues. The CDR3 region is CASSSDSTDTQYF.

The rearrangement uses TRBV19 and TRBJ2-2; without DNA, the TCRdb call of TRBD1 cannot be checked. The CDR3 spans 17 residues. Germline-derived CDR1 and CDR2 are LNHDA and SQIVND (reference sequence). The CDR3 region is CASSPRPGQLYTGELFF.

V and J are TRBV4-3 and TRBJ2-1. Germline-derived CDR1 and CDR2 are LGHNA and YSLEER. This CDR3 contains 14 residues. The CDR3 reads CASSQVLFYNEQFF.

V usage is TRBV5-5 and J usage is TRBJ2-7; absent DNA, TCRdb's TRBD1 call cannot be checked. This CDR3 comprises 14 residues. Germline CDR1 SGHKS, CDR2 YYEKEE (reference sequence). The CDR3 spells CASSLDRTAYEQYF.

CDR3 loop: CASSLGAGGPETQYF. The chain employs TRBV7-2 and TRBJ2-5; TCRdb returns TRBD2, unconfirmable since there is no DNA. The germline gives CDR1 SGHTA, CDR2 FQGNSA. The CDR3 spans 15 residues.

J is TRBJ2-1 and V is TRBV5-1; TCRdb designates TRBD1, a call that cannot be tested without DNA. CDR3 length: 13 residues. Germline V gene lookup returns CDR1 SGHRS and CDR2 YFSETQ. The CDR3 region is CASSWTGINEQFF.

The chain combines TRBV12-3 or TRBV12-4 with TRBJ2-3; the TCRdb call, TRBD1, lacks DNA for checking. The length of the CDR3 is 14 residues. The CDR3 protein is CASSIAGVTDTQYF.

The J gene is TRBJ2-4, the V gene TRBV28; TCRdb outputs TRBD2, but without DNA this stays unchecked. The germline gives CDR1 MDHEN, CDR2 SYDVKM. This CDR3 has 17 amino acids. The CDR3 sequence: CASSFPRAGGEYYIQYF.

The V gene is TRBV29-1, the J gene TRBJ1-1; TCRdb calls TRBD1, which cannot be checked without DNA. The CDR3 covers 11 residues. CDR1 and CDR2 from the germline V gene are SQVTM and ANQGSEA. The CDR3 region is CSVQGSVEAFF.

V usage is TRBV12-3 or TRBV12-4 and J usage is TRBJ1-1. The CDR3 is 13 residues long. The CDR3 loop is CASSFGLTREAFF.

The chain's CDR3 is CASSEDSTDTQYF. The rearrangement uses TRBV5-1 and TRBJ2-3. The CDR3 contains 13 residues. Germline-derived CDR1 and CDR2 are SGHRS and YFSETQ.